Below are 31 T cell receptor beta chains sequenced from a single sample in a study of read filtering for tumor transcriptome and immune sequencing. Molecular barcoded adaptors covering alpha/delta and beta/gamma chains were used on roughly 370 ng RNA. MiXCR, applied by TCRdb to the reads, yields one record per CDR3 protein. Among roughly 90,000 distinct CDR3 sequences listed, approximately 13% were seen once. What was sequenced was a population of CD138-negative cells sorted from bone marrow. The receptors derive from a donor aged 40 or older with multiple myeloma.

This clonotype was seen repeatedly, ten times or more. CDR3 loop: CASSDDGAGELFF. CDR3 DNA sequence: TGTGCCAGCAGCGACGACGGCGCCGGGGAGCTGTTTTTT. The chain links TRBV7-3 to TRBJ2-2, with D uncertain. CDR3 size: 13 residues. V was pared by 5 bases and J by 6 bases, with 10 bases between. The germline CDR1 and CDR2 sequences are SGHTA and FQGTGA.

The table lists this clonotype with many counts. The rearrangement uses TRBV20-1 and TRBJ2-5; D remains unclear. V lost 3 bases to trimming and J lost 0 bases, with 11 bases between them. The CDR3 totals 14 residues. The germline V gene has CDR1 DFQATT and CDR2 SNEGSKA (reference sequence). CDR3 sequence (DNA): TGCAGTGCTAGCCCTGGGCTCAACCAAGAGACCCAGTACTTC. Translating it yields CSASPGLNQETQYF.

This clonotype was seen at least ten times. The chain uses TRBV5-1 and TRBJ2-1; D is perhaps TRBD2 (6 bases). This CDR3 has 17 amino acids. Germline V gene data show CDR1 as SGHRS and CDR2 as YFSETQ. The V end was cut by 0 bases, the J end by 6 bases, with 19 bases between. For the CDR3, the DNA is TGCGCCAGCAGCTTGGCCTTGGGGACGGGGGACTCCAATGAGCAGTTCTTC. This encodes CASSLALGTGDSNEQFF.

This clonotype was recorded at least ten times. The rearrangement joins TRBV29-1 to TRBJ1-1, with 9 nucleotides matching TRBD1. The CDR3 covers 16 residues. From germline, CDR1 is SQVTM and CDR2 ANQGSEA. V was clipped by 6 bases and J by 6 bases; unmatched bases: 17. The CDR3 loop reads CSVWKPDRGRLAEAFF. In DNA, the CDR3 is TGCAGCGTCTGGAAGCCCGACAGGGGGAGGCTTGCTGAAGCTTTCTTT.

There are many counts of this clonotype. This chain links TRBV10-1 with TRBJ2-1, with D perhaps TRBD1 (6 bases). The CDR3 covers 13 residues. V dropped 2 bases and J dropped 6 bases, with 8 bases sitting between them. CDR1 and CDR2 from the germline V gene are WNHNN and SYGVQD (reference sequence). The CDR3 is CASSEPTGNEQFF. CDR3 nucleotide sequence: TGCGCCAGCAGTGAGCCGACAGGCAATGAGCAGTTCTTC.

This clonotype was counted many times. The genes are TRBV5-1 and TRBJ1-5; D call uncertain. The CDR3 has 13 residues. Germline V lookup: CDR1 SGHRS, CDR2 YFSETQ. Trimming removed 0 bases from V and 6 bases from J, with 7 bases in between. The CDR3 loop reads CASSLDSRQPQHF. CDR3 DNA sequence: TGCGCCAGCAGCTTGGATAGTCGTCAGCCCCAGCATTTT.

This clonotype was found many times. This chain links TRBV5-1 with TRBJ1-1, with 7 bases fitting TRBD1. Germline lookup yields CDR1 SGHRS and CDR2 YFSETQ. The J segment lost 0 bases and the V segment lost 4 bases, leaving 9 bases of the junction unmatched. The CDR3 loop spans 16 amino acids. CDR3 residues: CASSGHPGTVNTEAFF. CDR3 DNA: TGCGCCAGCAGCGGCCACCCTGGGACAGTGAACACTGAAGCTTTCTTT.

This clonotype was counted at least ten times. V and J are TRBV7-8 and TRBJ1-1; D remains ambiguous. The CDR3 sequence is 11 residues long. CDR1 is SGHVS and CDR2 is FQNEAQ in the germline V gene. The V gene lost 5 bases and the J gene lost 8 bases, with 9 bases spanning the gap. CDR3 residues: CASSRLLEAFF. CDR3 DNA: TGTGCCAGCAGCAGACTGTTAGAAGCTTTCTTT.

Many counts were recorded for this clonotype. This chain's CDR3 is CASTQRGRAGAFF. In DNA form, the CDR3 reads TGTGCCAGCACCCAACGGGGGCGGGCAGGGGCTTTCTTT. V is TRBV7-9 and J is TRBJ1-1; D is perhaps TRBD1 (6 bases). Per germline, CDR1 SEHNR and CDR2 FQNEAQ (reference sequence). Trimming took off 7 bases at V and 11 bases at J, with 20 bases between the two ends. This CDR3 has 13 residues.

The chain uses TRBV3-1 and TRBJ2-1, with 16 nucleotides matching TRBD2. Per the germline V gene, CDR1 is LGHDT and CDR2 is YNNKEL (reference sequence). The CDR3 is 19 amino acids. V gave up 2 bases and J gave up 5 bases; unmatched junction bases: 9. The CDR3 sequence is CASSQPTGLAGGQDNEQFF. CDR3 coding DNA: TGTGCCAGCAGCCAACCCACGGGACTAGCGGGAGGGCAAGACAATGAGCAGTTCTTC.

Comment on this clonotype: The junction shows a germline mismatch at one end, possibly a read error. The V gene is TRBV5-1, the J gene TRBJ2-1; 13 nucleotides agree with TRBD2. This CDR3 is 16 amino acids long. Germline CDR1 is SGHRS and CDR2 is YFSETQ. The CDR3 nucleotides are TGCGGCAGCAGCTTGGCAAGGACTAGCGGGGGCAATGAGCAGTTCTTC. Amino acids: CGSSLARTSGGNEQFF.

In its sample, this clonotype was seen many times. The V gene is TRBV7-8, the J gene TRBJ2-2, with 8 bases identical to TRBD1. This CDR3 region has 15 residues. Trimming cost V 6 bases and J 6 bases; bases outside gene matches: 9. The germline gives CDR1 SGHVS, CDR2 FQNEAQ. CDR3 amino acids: CASSQTGAVAGELFF. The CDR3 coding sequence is TGTGCCAGCAGTCAGACAGGGGCGGTTGCCGGGGAGCTGTTTTTT.

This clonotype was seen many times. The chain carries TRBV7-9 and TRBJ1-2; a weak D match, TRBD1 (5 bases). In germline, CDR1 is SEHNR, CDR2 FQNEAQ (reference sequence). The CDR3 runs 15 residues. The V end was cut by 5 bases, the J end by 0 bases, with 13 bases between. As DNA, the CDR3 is TGTGCCAGCAGCGTCGACAGTCCGCCTAACTATGGCTACACCTTC. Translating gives CASSVDSPPNYGYTF.

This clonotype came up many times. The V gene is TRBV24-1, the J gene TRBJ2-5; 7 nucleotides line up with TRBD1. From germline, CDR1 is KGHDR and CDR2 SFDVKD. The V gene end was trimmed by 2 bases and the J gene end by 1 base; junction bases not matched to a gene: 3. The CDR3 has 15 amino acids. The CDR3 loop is CATSDSDRSQETQYF. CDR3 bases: TGTGCCACCAGTGATTCGGACAGGAGCCAAGAGACCCAGTACTTC.

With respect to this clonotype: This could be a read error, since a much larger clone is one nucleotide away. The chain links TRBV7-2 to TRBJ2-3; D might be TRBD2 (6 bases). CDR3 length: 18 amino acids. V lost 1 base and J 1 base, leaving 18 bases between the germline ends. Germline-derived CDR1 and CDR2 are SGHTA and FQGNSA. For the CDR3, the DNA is TGTGCCAGCAGCTTAGGAGGGACCCCTCGCGGGGGCACAGATACGCAGTATTTT. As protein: CASSLGGTPRGGTDTQYF. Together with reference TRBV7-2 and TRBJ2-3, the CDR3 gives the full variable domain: GAGVSQSPSNKVTEKGKDVELRCDPISGHTALYWYRQSLGQGLEFLIYFQGNSAPDKSGLPSDRFSAERTGGSVSTLTIQRTQQEDSAVYLCASSLGGTPRGGTDTQYFGPGTRLTVL.

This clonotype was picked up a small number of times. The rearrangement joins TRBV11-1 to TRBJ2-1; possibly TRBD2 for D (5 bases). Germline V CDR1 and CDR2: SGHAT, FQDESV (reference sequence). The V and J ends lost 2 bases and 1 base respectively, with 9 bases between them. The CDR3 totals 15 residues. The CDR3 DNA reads TGTGCCAGCAGCTTAATGCGGGCATCCTACAATGAGCAGTTCTTC. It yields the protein CASSLMRASYNEQFF.

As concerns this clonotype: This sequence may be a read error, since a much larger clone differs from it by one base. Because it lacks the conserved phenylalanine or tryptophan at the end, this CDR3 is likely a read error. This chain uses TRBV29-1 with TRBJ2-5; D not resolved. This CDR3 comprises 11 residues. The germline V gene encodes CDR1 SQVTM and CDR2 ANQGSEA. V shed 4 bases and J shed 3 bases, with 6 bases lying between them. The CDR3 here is CSVAQKETQYL. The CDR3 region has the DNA TGCAGCGTTGCTCAAAAAGAGACCCAGTACCTC.

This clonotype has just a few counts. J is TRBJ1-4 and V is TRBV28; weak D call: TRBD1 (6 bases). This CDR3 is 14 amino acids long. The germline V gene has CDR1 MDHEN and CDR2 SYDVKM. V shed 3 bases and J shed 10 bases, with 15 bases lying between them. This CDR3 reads CASSFAGGLGKLFF. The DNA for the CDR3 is TGTGCCAGCAGTTTTGCGGGGGGCTTGGGAAAACTGTTTTTT.

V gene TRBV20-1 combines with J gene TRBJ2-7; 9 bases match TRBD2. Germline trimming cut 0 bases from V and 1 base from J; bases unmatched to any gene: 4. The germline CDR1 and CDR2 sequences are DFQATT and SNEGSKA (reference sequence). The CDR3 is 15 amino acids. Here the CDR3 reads CSARDAGGGSYEQYF. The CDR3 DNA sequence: TGCAGTGCTAGAGATGCGGGAGGGGGATCCTACGAGCAGTACTTC.

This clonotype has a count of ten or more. CDR3 loop: CASSQRRQNTGELFF. The CDR3 bases are TGTGCCAGCAGCCAACGTAGGCAGAACACCGGGGAGCTGTTTTTT. The chain uses TRBV3-1 and TRBJ2-2, with D hard to call. This CDR3 spans 15 amino acids. Germline CDR1 and CDR2: LGHDT and YNNKEL (reference sequence). Trimming pared 2 bases from V and 1 base from J, leaving 8 bases between.

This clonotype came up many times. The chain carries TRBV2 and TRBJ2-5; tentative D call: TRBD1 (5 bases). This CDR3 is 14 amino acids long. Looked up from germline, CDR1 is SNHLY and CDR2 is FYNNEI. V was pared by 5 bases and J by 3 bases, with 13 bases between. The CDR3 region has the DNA TGTGCCAGCAGTCCTACAGGTCACGAAGAGACCCAGTACTTC. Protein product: CASSPTGHEETQYF.

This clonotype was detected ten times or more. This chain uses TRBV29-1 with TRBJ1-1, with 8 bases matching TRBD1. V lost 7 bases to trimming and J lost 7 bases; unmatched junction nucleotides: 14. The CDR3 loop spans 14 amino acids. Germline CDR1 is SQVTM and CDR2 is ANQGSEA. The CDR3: CSAKQTGGLVEAFF. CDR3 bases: TGCAGCGCGAAACAAACAGGGGGTTTAGTTGAAGCTTTCTTT.

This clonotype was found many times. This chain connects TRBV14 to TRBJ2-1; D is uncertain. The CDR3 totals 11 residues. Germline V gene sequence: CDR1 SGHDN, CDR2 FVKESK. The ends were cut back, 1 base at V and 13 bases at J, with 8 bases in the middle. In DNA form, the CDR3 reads TGTGCCAGCAGCCAAGGATTTCTTCAGTTCTTC. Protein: CASSQGFLQFF.

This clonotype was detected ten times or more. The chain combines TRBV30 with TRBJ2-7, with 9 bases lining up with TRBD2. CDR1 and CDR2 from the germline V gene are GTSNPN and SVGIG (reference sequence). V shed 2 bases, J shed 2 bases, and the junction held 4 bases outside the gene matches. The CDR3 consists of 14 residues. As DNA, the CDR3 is TGTGCCTGGAGTCCACGACTAGCGGCCTACGAGCAGTACTTC. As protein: CAWSPRLAAYEQYF.

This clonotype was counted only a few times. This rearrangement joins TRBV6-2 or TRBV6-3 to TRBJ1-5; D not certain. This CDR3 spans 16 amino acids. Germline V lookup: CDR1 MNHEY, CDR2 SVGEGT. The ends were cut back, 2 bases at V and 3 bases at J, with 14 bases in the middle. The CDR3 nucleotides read TGTGCCAGCAGTTACAGAGGGCAAGGCTCCAATCAGCCCCAGCATTTT. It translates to CASSYRGQGSNQPQHF.

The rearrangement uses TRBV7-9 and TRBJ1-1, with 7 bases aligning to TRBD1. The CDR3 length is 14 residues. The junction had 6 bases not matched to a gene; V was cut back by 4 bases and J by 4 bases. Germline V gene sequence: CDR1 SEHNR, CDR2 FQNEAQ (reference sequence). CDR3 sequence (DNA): TGTGCCAGCAGCTCACAGGGGAAGGTCACTGAAGCTTTCTTT. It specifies CASSSQGKVTEAFF.

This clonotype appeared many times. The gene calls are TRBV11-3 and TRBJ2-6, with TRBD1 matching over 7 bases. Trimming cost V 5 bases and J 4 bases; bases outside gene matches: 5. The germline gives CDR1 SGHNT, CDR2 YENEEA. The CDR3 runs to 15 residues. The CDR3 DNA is TGTGCCAGCAGCCTTACAGGGGCCGGGGCCAACGTCCTGACTTTC. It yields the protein CASSLTGAGANVLTF. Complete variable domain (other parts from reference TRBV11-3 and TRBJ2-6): EAGVVQSPRYKIIEKKQPVAFWCNPISGHNTLYWYLQNLGQGPELLIRYENEEAVDDSQLPKDRFSAERLKGVDSTLKIQPAELGDSAVYLCASSLTGAGANVLTFGAGSRLTVL.

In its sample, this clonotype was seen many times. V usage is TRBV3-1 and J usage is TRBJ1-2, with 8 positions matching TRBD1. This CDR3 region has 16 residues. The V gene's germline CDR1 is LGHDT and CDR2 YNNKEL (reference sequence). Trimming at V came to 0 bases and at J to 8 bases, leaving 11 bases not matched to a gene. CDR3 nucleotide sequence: TGTGCCAGCAGCCAAGATAGAGGACAGGGATCCTACGGCTACACCTTC. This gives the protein CASSQDRGQGSYGYTF.

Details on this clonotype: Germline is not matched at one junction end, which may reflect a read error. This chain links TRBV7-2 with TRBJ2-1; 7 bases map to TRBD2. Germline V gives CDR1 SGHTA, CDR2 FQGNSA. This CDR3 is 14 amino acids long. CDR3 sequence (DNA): TGCGCCAGCAGCTCCGGACTAGGGGACAATGAGCAGTTCTTC. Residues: CASSSGLGDNEQFF.

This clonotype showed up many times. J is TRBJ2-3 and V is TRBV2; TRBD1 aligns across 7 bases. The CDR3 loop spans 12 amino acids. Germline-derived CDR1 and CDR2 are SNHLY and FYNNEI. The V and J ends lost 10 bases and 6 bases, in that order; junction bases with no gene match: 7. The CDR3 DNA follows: TGTGCCAACACAGGGGTAGTGGATACGCAGTATTTT. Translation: CANTGVVDTQYF.

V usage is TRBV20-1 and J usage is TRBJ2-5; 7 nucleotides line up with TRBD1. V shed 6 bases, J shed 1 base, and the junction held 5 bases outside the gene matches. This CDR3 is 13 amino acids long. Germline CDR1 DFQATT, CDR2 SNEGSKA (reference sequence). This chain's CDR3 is CSATGDSQETQYF. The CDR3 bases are TGCAGTGCAACTGGGGACAGCCAAGAGACCCAGTACTTC.